The sequence of this T cell receptor (beta chain) was determined in a study of blood T cell repertoires in COVID-19. Study information: Some COVID-19 samples were acute and others convalescent; all came from the United States, Italy and Spain. PBMCs, B-cell-depleted T cells, or T cells were the source of the cDNA or gDNA that made up the material.

Germline V CDR1 and CDR2: SGHTS, YDEGEE. The CDR3 has 15 residues. V shed 2 bases and J 4 bases; nucleotides not matched to a gene: 5. Patients of the Seattle cohort, enrolled during active infection, were followed longitudinally. Per the original methods: For nucleated cells, counts were estimated from reference gene primer amplification. Data came from immunoSEQ multiplex PCR; TCRdb stores just in-frame clones and leaves some out. That table gives V, J and clone size, and the DNA gave D and trimming. This repertoire shows approximately 530,000 clones, 85% to 90% found once; its top ten account for about 8.2%.

Sequencing used peripheral blood. This chain connects TRBV5-8 to TRBJ1-5; TRBD1 matches at 8 bases. This receptor was obtained from a woman in her forties or fifties with COVID-19, enrolled during active disease. The CDR3 DNA sequence: TGTGCCAGCAGCTTACCAGGGGGCCGGAATCAGCCCCAGCATTTT. Amino acids: CASSLPGGRNQPQHF. The complete variable domain, with remaining parts taken from reference TRBV5-8 and TRBJ1-5, reads EAGVTQSPTHLIKTRGQQATLRCSPISGHTSVYWYQQALGLGLQFLLWYDEGEERNRGNFPPRFSGRQFPNYSSELNVNALELEDSALYLCASSLPGGRNQPQHFGDGTRLSIL.